A single T cell receptor (beta chain) is shown here with its context. Its antigen remains unknown. The sample is drawn from a study of cytomegalovirus exposure and HLA in healthy donors. Study information: Unique TCRs from HLA-typed donors, approximately 80 million of them, were held in an early data release.

The PCR made use of 60 Vbeta and 13 Jbeta primers. The method was immunoSEQ multiplex PCR; TCRdb's version includes in-frame clones alone and lacks a portion of them. The sample has 150,000 to 200,000 clones; roughly 81% are singletons. Study-level points and caveats: Available immune exposure information covered CMV serostatus only. A few V segments could not be told apart, such as TRBV6-2 and TRBV6-3, and were left out.

The CDR3 is 14 amino acids. Trimming cost V 4 bases and J 2 bases, with 9 bases left between them. Germline V lookup: CDR1 SGHDT, CDR2 YYEEEE. The sequence came from a young woman in good health and CMV-seropositive. The sequencing sample was made of PBMCs. This sequence joins TRBV5-6 and TRBJ2-2; possible D gene TRBD2, 6 bases. The CDR3 nucleotides are TGTGCCAGCAGCGAGGGACTTAACACCGGGGAGCTGTTTTTT. It codes for CASSEGLNTGELFF.